The 24 T cell receptor beta chains reported below all come from one sample, sequenced in a study of blood T cell repertoires in COVID-19. TCRdb's copy holds only in-frame clones and misses some; the assay was immunoSEQ multiplex PCR. The sample consists of about 240,000 clones, about 84% of them appearing once. The sequencing input was peripheral blood. Receptors were obtained from a man aged 80 or over with acute or convalescent COVID-19.

The chain uses TRBV10-1 and TRBJ2-7; 8 bases agree with TRBD1. The CDR3 has 13 amino acids. The J segment lost 6 bases and the V segment lost 10 bases, leaving 11 bases of the junction unmatched. CDR1 is WNHNN, CDR2 SYGVQD, per germline (reference sequence). The chain's CDR3 is CATRPTGGSEQYF. CDR3 sequence (DNA): TGCGCCACCCGACCCACAGGGGGAAGCGAGCAGTACTTC.

The J gene is TRBJ1-6, the V gene TRBV5-6; TRBD1 matches 8 bases. V was clipped by 0 bases and J by 9 bases; unmatched bases: 2. This CDR3 comprises 14 residues. Germline loops: CDR1 SGHDT, CDR2 YYEEEE. Here the CDR3 reads CASSLVQGASPLHF. CDR3 DNA sequence: TGTGCCAGCAGCTTGGTGCAGGGGGCTTCACCCCTCCACTTT.

This clone was found once. This chain uses TRBV3-1 (or the pseudogene TRBV3-2) with TRBJ2-7; D ambiguous. The V end lost 1 base, the J end lost 5 bases, and 9 bases lay between the germline ends. The CDR3 has 13 residues. Germline lookup yields CDR1 LGHDT and CDR2 YNNKEL (reference sequence). CDR3 protein: CASSQVIRDEQYF. CDR3 DNA sequence: TGTGCCAGCAGCCAAGTGATAAGAGACGAGCAGTACTTC.

For the CDR3, the DNA is TGCGCCAGCAGGCCGACAGGGGGCCCCTACGAGCAGTACTTC. Translating it yields CASRPTGGPYEQYF. This chain joins TRBV10-2 and TRBJ2-7; 10 bases align to TRBD1. The CDR3 spans 14 residues. CDR1 and CDR2 from the germline V gene are WSHSY and SAAADI. The V and J ends lost 6 bases and 2 bases, in that order; junction bases with no gene match: 4.

The chain combines TRBV5-1 with TRBJ1-1; D not certain. Germline CDR1 SGHRS, CDR2 YFSETQ. V was clipped by 1 base and J by 5 bases, with 9 bases between them. This CDR3 spans 13 amino acids. The CDR3 sequence is CASSLMTGTEAFF. The CDR3 region has the DNA TGCGCCAGCAGCTTGATGACGGGAACTGAAGCTTTCTTT.

The chain uses TRBV7-9 and TRBJ1-2, with 9 bases aligning to TRBD1. The CDR3 spans 11 residues. CDR1 and CDR2 (germline): SEHNR, FQNEAQ (reference sequence). Trimming took 4 bases from V and 11 from J; bases not matched to a gene: 2. CDR3 coding DNA: TGTGCCAGCAGCTCTGGACAGGGGTACACCTTC. As protein: CASSSGQGYTF.

V usage is TRBV7-9 and J usage is TRBJ1-4; no clear D gene. The CDR3 has 16 residues. The germline CDR1 and CDR2 sequences are SEHNR and FQNEAQ (reference sequence). The V end was cut by 5 bases, the J end by 0 bases, with 13 bases between. CDR3: CASSDLYFTTNEKLFF. Here the CDR3 DNA reads TGTGCCAGCAGCGATCTTTACTTCACAACTAATGAAAAACTGTTTTTT. Variable domain in full (rest from reference TRBV7-9 and TRBJ1-4): DTGVSQNPRHKITKRGQNVTFRCDPISEHNRLYWYRQTLGQGPEFLTYFQNEAQLEKSRLLSDRFSAERPKGSFSTLEIQRTEQGDSAMYLCASSDLYFTTNEKLFFGSGTQLSVL.

This chain joins TRBV27 and TRBJ2-3; perhaps TRBD2 as D (6 bases). V was pared by 5 bases and J by 5 bases, with 14 bases between. CDR1 MNHEY and CDR2 SMNVEV come from the germline V gene (reference sequence). CDR3 size: 14 residues. The chain's CDR3 is CASSPGGGIDTQYF. The CDR3 nucleotides read TGTGCCAGCAGTCCCGGTGGCGGGATAGATACGCAGTATTTT.

The chain uses TRBV5-5 and TRBJ1-2; 7 bases fit TRBD1. The CDR3 contains 18 residues. Germline CDR1 and CDR2: SGHKS and YYEKEE (reference sequence). Losses at the gene ends were 4 bases for V and 7 bases for J; bases not matched to a gene: 22. In DNA, the CDR3 is TGTGCCAGCAGCCCCGGATCCGGGACAGACCTTCGTTTTATTGGCTACACCTTC. Protein sequence: CASSPGSGTDLRFIGYTF.

V and J are TRBV28 and TRBJ1-3; no reliable D call. The CDR3 extends over 15 amino acids. The V gene's germline CDR1 is MDHEN and CDR2 SYDVKM. V shed 5 bases and J shed 0 bases, with 11 bases lying between them. CDR3 sequence (DNA): TGTGCCAGCAGTGTTACACGGAGCTCTGGAAACACCATATATTTT. Protein product: CASSVTRSSGNTIYF.

The chain couples TRBV18 to TRBJ2-2; D perhaps matches TRBD1 (6 bases). V gave up 6 bases and J gave up 1 base, with 9 bases separating them. The CDR3 contains 14 residues. Germline V gene data show CDR1 as KGHSH and CDR2 as LQKENI. CDR3 sequence (DNA): TGTGCCAGCTCTCTGGACAGGAACACCGGGGAGCTGTTTTTT. It encodes CASSLDRNTGELFF.

The V gene is TRBV10-3, the J gene TRBJ1-3; 8 nucleotides match TRBD1. CDR1 ENHRY and CDR2 SYGVKD come from the germline V gene. There are 19 residues in the CDR3. J lost 1 base, V lost 4 bases, and 15 bases had no gene match. This CDR3 reads CAISASLLRTGLSGNTIYF. The CDR3 coding sequence is TGTGCCATCAGTGCCTCACTCCTCCGGACAGGGCTTTCTGGAAACACCATATATTTT.

The CDR3 is CASSRDRGQAFF. The CDR3 nucleotides read TGCGCCAGCAGCCGGGACAGGGGGCAAGCTTTCTTT. The genes are TRBV5-1 and TRBJ1-1, with 12 nucleotides matching TRBD1. Germline V gene sequence: CDR1 SGHRS, CDR2 YFSETQ. The CDR3 has 12 amino acids. V dropped 4 bases and J dropped 9; count of bases not matched to a gene: 1.

The rearrangement links TRBV2 to TRBJ2-5; 7 positions agree with TRBD2. In germline, CDR1 is SNHLY, CDR2 FYNNEI. The CDR3 runs 13 residues. J was trimmed by 1 base and V by 10 bases; bases with no gene match: 6. The CDR3 DNA follows: TGTGCCAAACAACCTAGCGGCCAAGAGACCCAGTACTTC. Translated, it gives CAKQPSGQETQYF.

The V and J genes are TRBV5-1 and TRBJ1-6, with 8 bases aligning to TRBD1. This CDR3 comprises 15 residues. In germline, CDR1 is SGHRS, CDR2 YFSETQ. Losses at the gene ends were 4 bases for V and 5 bases for J; bases not matched to a gene: 5. CDR3 in DNA: TGCGCCAGCAGCCCACAGGGGGGGAATAATTCACCCCTCCACTTT. Translated: CASSPQGGNNSPLHF.

This clone was recorded a few times. This chain uses TRBV24-1 with TRBJ2-1; TRBD1 matches 7 bases. Trimming took 10 bases from V and 1 from J; bases not matched to a gene: 6. Germline V gene sequence: CDR1 KGHDR, CDR2 SFDVKD. The CDR3 has 14 amino acids. The CDR3 loop is CATSDRRSYNEQFF. For the CDR3, the DNA is TGTGCCACTTCGGACAGGAGGTCCTACAATGAGCAGTTCTTC.

The rearrangement joins TRBV6-5 to TRBJ1-3; no definite D call. The V and J ends lost 5 bases and 2 bases respectively, with 7 bases between them. The germline gives CDR1 MNHEY, CDR2 SVGAGI. This CDR3 contains 13 residues. The CDR3 DNA is TGTGCCAGCAGTACAGATCCTGGAAACACCATATATTTT. Its protein is CASSTDPGNTIYF.

The chain recombines TRBV7-8 with TRBJ1-6; a possible D gene is TRBD1 (5 bases). Germline V lookup: CDR1 SGHVS, CDR2 FQNEAQ. The CDR3 loop spans 16 amino acids. Trimming removed 4 bases at V and 5 bases at J, with 15 bases between. CDR3 in DNA: TGTGCCAGCAGCTCAGTCCGGACATTGGATAATTCACCCCTCCACTTT. It encodes CASSSVRTLDNSPLHF. Looking up the rest from reference TRBV7-8 and TRBJ1-6 gives the full variable domain: GAGVSQSPRYKVAKRGQDVALRCDPISGHVSLFWYQQALGQGPEFLTYFQNEAQLDKSGLPSDRFFAERPEGSVSTLKIQRTQQEDSAVYLCASSSVRTLDNSPLHFGNGTRLTVT.

The J gene is TRBJ1-1, the V gene TRBV4-3; D is uncertain. This CDR3 has 18 amino acids. The V gene's germline CDR1 is LGHNA and CDR2 YSLEER. The germline V and J ends were trimmed by 0 bases and 0 bases, with 17 bases remaining between them. CDR3 DNA: TGCGCCAGCAGCCAAGATCTCGACACCCTTACCTTGAACACTGAAGCTTTCTTT. This codes for CASSQDLDTLTLNTEAFF.

This clone was seen once. This CDR3 is CASSPRGETQYF. Here the CDR3 DNA reads TGTGCCAGTAGTCCTAGGGGGGAGACCCAGTACTTC. The chain carries TRBV19 and TRBJ2-5, with D possibly TRBD1 on 6 matching bases. This CDR3 region has 12 residues. The germline gives CDR1 LNHDA, CDR2 SQIVND (reference sequence). The V gene lost 5 bases and the J gene lost 5 bases, with 9 bases spanning the gap.

This clone has a single count. This chain connects TRBV10-2 to TRBJ1-2; TRBD1 aligns across 9 bases. CDR1 WSHSY and CDR2 SAAADI come from the germline V gene. The CDR3 contains 15 residues. Trimming took 8 bases from V and 7 from J; bases not matched to a gene: 14. CDR3 sequence: CASSLGTGTGIGYTF. The CDR3 coding sequence is TGCGCCAGCTCTCTTGGAACCGGGACAGGGATTGGCTACACCTTC.

V and J are TRBV5-5 and TRBJ2-7; 9 nucleotides agree with TRBD1. V lost 5 bases to trimming and J lost 3 bases; unmatched junction nucleotides: 6. Germline CDR1 is SGHKS and CDR2 is YYEKEE (reference sequence). The CDR3 sequence is 14 residues long. The CDR3 here is CASSPTGGNYEQYF. The CDR3 DNA sequence: TGTGCCAGCAGTCCGACAGGGGGAAACTACGAGCAGTACTTC.

V is TRBV5-6 and J is TRBJ1-6; perhaps TRBD1 as D (6 bases). In germline, CDR1 is SGHDT, CDR2 YYEEEE. Trimming took off 4 bases at V and 0 bases at J, with 11 bases between the two ends. This CDR3 is 16 amino acids long. The CDR3 nucleotides are TGTGCCAGCAGCGGGGGCCAGGGCTCCTATAATTCACCCCTCCACTTT. This translates into CASSGGQGSYNSPLHF.

This chain uses TRBV29-1 with TRBJ2-5; possibly TRBD1 for D (5 bases). The CDR3 contains 11 residues. V dropped 7 bases and J dropped 4 bases, with 10 bases sitting between them. The germline CDR1 and CDR2 sequences are SQVTM and ANQGSEA. The CDR3 here is CSGDSGETQYF. The CDR3, as DNA: TGCAGCGGTGACAGTGGAGAGACCCAGTACTTC.